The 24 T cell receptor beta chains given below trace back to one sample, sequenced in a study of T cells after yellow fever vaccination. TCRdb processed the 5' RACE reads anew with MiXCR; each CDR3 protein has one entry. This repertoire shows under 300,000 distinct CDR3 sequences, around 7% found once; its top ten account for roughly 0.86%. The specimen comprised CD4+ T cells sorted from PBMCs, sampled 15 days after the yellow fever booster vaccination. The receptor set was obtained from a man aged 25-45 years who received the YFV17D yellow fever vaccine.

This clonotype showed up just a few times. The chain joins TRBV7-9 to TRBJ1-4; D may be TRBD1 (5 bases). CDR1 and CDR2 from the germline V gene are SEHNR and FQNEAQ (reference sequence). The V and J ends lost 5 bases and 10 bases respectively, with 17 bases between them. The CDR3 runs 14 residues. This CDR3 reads CASSPQALPGKLFF. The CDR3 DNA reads TGTGCCAGCAGCCCACAGGCCCTACCTGGAAAACTGTTTTTT.

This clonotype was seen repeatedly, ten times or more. The CDR3 here is CSVYGLAGVGFF. The CDR3 bases are TGCAGCGTCTACGGACTAGCGGGAGTTGGGTTCTTC. This chain connects TRBV29-1 to TRBJ2-1, with 13 positions matching TRBD2. Germline CDR1 is SQVTM and CDR2 is ANQGSEA. The trim removed 6 bases at V and 15 bases at J, leaving 8 bases unmatched. CDR3 length equals 12 residues.

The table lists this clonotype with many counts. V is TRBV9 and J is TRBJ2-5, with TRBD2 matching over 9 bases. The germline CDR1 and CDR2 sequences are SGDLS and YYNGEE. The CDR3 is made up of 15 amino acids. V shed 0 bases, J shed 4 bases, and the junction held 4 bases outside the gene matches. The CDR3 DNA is TGTGCCAGCAGCGTAGATAGCGGGAGAGGAGAGACCCAGTACTTC. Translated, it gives CASSVDSGRGETQYF.

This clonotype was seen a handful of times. The CDR3 spells CAAKRGAGGANVLTF. In DNA, the CDR3 is TGTGCCGCTAAGCGGGGGGCTGGTGGGGCCAACGTCCTGACTTTC. This chain links TRBV2 with TRBJ2-6; 9 positions agree with TRBD2. The germline CDR1 and CDR2 sequences are SNHLY and FYNNEI. There are 15 residues in the CDR3. V trimming: 11 bases; J trimming: 3 bases; junction bases outside the gene matches: 8.

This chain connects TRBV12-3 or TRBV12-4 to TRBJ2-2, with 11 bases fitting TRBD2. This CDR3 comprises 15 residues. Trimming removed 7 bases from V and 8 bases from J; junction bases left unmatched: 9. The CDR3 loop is CASTFSGRAEGELFF. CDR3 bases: TGTGCCAGCACCTTTAGCGGGAGGGCCGAAGGGGAGCTGTTTTTT.

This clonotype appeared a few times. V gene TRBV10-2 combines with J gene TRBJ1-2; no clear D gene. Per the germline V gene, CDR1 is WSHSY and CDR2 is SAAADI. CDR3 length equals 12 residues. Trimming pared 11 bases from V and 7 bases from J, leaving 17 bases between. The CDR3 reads CASHDPGAGYTF. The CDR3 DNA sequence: TGCGCCTCCCACGACCCAGGTGCTGGCTACACCTTC.

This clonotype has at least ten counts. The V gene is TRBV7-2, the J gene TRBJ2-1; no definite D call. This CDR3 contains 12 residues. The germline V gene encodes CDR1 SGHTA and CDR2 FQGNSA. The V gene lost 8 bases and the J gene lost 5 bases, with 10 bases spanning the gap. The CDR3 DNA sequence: TGTGCCAGCGGGATCTGGGACAATGAGCAGTTCTTC. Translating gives CASGIWDNEQFF.

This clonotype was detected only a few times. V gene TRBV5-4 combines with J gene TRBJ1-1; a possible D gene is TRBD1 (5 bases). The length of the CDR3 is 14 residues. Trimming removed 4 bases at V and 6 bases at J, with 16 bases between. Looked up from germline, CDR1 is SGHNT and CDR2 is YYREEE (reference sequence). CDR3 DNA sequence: TGTGCCAGCAGCCGCAGGGATTGGGGTGCTGAAGCTTTCTTT. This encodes CASSRRDWGAEAFF.

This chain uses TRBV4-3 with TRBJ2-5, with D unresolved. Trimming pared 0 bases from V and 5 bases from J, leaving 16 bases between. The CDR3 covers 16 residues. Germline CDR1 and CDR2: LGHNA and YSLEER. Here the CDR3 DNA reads TGCGCCAGCAGCCAAGATCCCAGTAGAGGTCGGGAGACCCAGTACTTC. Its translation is CASSQDPSRGRETQYF.

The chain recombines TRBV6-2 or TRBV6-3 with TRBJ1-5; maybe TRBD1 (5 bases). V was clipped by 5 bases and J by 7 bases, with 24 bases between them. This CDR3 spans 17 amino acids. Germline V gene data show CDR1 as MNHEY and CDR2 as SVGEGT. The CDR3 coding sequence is TGTGCCAGCAGTCCCGGCCCCTTCCAGGGTCCGAACCAGCCCCAGCATTTT. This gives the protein CASSPGPFQGPNQPQHF.

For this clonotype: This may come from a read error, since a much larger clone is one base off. The CDR3 loop is CASTLGQLPGGVNEQFF. CDR3 in DNA: TGTGCCAGCACCTTGGGCCAACTACCGGGGGGGGTCAATGAGCAGTTCTTC. This sequence joins TRBV12-3 or TRBV12-4 and TRBJ2-1; TRBD2 matches at 8 bases. CDR3 length equals 17 residues. V lost 7 bases to trimming and J lost 6 bases; unmatched junction nucleotides: 17.

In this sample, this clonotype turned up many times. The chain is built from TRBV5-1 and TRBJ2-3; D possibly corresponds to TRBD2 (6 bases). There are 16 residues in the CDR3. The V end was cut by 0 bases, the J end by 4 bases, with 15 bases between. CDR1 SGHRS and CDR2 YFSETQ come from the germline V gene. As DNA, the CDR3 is TGCGCCAGCAGCTTGGGAACAGCGGGTATTGCAGATACGCAGTATTTT. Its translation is CASSLGTAGIADTQYF.

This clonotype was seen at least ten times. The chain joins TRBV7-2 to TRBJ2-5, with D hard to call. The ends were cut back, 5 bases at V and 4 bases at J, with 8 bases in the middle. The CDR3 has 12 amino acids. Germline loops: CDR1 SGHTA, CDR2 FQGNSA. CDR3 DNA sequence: TGTGCCAGCAGCCGACAAGGAGAGACCCAGTACTTC. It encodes CASSRQGETQYF.

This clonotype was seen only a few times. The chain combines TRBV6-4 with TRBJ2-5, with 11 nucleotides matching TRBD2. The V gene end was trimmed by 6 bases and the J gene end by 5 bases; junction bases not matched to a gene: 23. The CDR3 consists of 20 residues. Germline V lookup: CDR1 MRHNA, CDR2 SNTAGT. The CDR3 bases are TGTGCCAGCAGGACTCCCCGCCCAATTAGCGGGAGGGCTTCTGGGGAGACCCAGTACTTC. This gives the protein CASRTPRPISGRASGETQYF.

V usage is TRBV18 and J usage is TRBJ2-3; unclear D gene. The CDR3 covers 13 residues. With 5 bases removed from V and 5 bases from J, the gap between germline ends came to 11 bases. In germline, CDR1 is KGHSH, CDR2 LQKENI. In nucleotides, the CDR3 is TGTGCCAGCTCAGTAGCTTTGGGAGATACGCAGTATTTT. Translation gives CASSVALGDTQYF.

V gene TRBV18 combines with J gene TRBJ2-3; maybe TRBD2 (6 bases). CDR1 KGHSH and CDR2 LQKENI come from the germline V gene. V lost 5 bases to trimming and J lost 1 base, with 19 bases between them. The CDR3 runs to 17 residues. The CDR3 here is CASSSKPGLSGTDTQYF. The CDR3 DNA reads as TGTGCCAGCTCATCTAAACCGGGACTCTCTGGCACAGATACGCAGTATTTT. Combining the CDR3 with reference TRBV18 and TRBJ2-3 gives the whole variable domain NAGVMQNPRHLVRRRGQEARLRCSPMKGHSHVYWYRQLPEEGLKFMVYLQKENIIDESGMPKERFSAEFPKEGPSILRIQQVVRGDSAAYFCASSSKPGLSGTDTQYFGPGTRLTVL.

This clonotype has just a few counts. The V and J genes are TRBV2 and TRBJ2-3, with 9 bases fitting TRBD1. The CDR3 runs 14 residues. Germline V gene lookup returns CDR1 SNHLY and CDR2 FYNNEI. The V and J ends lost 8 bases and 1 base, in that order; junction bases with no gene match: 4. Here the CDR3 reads CASLRDRGTDTQYF. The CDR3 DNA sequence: TGTGCCAGCCTCCGGGACAGGGGCACAGATACGCAGTATTTT.

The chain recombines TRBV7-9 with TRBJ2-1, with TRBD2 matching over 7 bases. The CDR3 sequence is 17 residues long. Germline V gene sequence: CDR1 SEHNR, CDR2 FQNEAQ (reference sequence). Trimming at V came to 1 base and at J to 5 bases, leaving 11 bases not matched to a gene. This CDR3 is CASSLVGRLAIHNEQFF. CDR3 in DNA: TGTGCCAGCAGCTTAGTTGGAAGACTAGCTATCCACAATGAGCAGTTCTTC.

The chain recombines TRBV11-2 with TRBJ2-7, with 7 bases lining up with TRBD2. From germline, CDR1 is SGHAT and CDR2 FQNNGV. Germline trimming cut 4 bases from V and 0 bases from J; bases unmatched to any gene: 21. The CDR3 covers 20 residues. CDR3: CASSWTLLITRGGSSYEQYF. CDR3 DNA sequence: TGTGCCAGCAGCTGGACACTTTTAATTACCCGCGGGGGAAGCTCCTACGAGCAGTACTTC.

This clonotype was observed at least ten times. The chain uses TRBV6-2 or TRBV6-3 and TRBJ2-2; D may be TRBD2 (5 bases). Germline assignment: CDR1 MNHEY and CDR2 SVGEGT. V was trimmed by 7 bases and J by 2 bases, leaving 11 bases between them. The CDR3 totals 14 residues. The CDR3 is CASKDSGNTGELFF. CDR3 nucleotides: TGTGCCAGCAAGGATTCGGGAAACACCGGGGAGCTGTTTTTT.

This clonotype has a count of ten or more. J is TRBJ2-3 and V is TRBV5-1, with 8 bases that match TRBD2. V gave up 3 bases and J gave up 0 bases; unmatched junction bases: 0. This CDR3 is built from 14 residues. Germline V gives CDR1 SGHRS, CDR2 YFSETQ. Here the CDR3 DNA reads TGCGCCAGCAGCTCGGGGGGGAGCACAGATACGCAGTATTTT. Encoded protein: CASSSGGSTDTQYF. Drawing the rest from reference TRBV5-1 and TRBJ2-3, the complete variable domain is KAGVTQTPRYLIKTRGQQVTLSCSPISGHRSVSWYQQTPGQGLQFLFEYFSETQRNKGNFPGRFSGRQFSNSRSEMNVSTLELGDSALYLCASSSGGSTDTQYFGPGTRLTVL.

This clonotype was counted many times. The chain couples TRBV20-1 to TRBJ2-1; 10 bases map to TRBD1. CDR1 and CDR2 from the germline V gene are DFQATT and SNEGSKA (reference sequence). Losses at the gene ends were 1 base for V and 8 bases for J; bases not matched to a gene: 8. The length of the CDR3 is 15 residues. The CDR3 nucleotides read TGCAGTGCTAGAGTTCGGGGACAGGGGTTTCATGAGCAGTTCTTC. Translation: CSARVRGQGFHEQFF.

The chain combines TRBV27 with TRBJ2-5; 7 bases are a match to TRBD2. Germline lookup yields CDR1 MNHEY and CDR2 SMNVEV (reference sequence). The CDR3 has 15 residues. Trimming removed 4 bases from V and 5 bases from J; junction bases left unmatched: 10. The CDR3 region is CASSWGGSGGETQYF. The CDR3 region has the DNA TGTGCCAGCAGTTGGGGCGGGAGTGGGGGTGAGACCCAGTACTTC.

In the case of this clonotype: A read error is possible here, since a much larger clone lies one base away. Here the CDR3 reads CASSPMGENKQFF. Written as DNA, the CDR3 is TGTGCCAGCTCACCAATGGGGGAGAATAAGCAGTTCTTC. The chain carries TRBV18 and TRBJ2-1; D might be TRBD1 or TRBD2, each matching 5 bases. From germline, CDR1 is KGHSH and CDR2 LQKENI. The CDR3 has 13 residues. Between the trimmed V and J ends, which lost 2 bases and 11 bases, there was a span of 13 bases.